Sequencing of this T cell receptor beta chain was carried out in a study of T-cell reconstitution after alpha-beta-depleted transplantation in children. This clonotype was seen only a few times. Germline V gives CDR1 SGHRS, CDR2 YFSETQ. The V segment lost 5 bases and the J segment 1 base; nucleotides outside the gene matches: 12. The CDR3 spans 17 residues. Using unique molecular identifiers, the investigators prepared the TCRbeta library. TCRdb used MiXCR to reprocess the PCR reads, holding one entry per CDR3 protein. The repertoire holds hundreds of thousands of distinct CDR3 sequences, with approximately 9.5% as singletons.

The TCR comes from a human donor who donated a stem cell graft to a child with acute lymphoblastic leukemia. The chain carries TRBV5-1 and TRBJ1-1; 9 bases line up with TRBD1. The source material was PBMCs from the stem cell graft donor, sampled from the stem cell graft. The DNA of the CDR3 is TGCGCCAGCAGGGCGTCAGGGACAGGGATATCGAACACTGAAGCTTTCTTT. Translation gives CASRASGTGISNTEAFF.